One and the same sample provided the 18 T cell receptor beta chains below, sequenced in a study of Graves' ophthalmopathy and Graves' hyperthyroidism. RNA transcripts yielded amplified TCR beta CDR3 regions. HTBI primers were used in a first-round RT-PCR, which preceded a second-round multiplex PCR. TCRdb processed the multiplex PCR reads anew with MiXCR; each CDR3 protein has one entry. The sample includes about 16,000 distinct CDR3 sequences, about half of them seen just once. Sequenced sample: peripheral blood. These receptors originate from a middle-aged woman with stable Graves' hyperthyroidism.

This clonotype has more than one count but fewer than ten. The CDR3 region has the DNA TGCGCCAGCAGCTTGGGGGACAGGGAAATGGTAGCGGGAGGACGCGAGCAGTTCTTC. It is translated as CASSLGDREMVAGGREQFF. V gene TRBV5-1 combines with J gene TRBJ2-1; D is perhaps TRBD2 (10 bases). The germline gives CDR1 SGHRS, CDR2 YFSETQ. V lost 0 bases, J lost 10 bases, and 29 bases lay in between. This CDR3 spans 19 amino acids.

Comment on this clonotype: This may come from a read error, since a much larger clone is one base off. As DNA, the CDR3 is TGTGCCAGCAGCCTCAACCCGGGACATACTAGCACAGATACGCAGTATTTT. It yields the protein CASSLNPGHTSTDTQYF. The gene calls are TRBV11-1 and TRBJ2-3, with D tentatively TRBD1 (6 bases). This CDR3 contains 17 residues. Germline CDR1 is SGHAT and CDR2 is FQDESV (reference sequence). Trimming pared 5 bases from V and 0 bases from J, leaving 18 bases between.

This chain connects TRBV5-1 to TRBJ1-4, with 11 nucleotides matching TRBD1. CDR3 size: 17 residues. The germline V gene has CDR1 SGHRS and CDR2 YFSETQ. V lost 0 bases, J lost 7 bases, and 8 bases stayed unmatched. DNA for the CDR3: TGCGCCAGCAGCTTGGACCCCAGGGACAGGGGGAGTGAAAAACTGTTTTTT. It is translated as CASSLDPRDRGSEKLFF. The whole variable domain, remainder taken from reference TRBV5-1 and TRBJ1-4, is KAGVTQTPRYLIKTRGQQVTLSCSPISGHRSVSWYQQTPGQGLQFLFEYFSETQRNKGNFPGRFSGRQFSNSRSEMNVSTLELGDSALYLCASSLDPRDRGSEKLFFGSGTQLSVL.

In this sample, this clonotype turned up a few times. The rearrangement uses TRBV6-1 and TRBJ1-4, with D possibly being TRBD1 (5 bases). V gave up 4 bases and J gave up 8 bases, with 14 bases separating them. The CDR3 loop spans 14 amino acids. From germline, CDR1 is MNHNS and CDR2 SASEGT. The DNA of the CDR3 is TGTGCCAGCAGTGCCGTCCAGGGTCGGGAAAAACTGTTTTTT. It yields the protein CASSAVQGREKLFF.

Details on this clonotype: The conserved phenylalanine or tryptophan normally closing the CDR3 is absent here, so this likely arose from a read error. No DNA is shown, since the ends of the CDR3 on it are uncertain; the CDR3 is the one TCRdb lists. The genes are TRBV5-1 and TRBJ1-1. The CDR3 adds up to 13 amino acids, both ends counted. Germline V gene lookup returns CDR1 SGHRS and CDR2 YFSETQ. The CDR3 sequence is CASSSALNTEAFL.

This clonotype is deemed medium-sized (0.01 to 0.1%). The J gene is TRBJ2-1, the V gene TRBV10-1; tentatively, D is TRBD2 (5 bases). Trimming cost V 0 bases and J 4 bases, with 10 bases left between them. CDR3 length equals 15 residues. Germline V gives CDR1 WNHNN, CDR2 SYGVQD (reference sequence). The CDR3, as DNA: TGCGCCAGCAGTGAGTCTGCAGCGGTTTACAATGAGCAGTTCTTC. It yields the protein CASSESAAVYNEQFF.

The chain combines TRBV15 with TRBJ2-1; the D gene is possibly TRBD2 (7 bases). There are 16 residues in the CDR3. Between the trimmed V and J ends, which lost 1 base and 6 bases, there was a span of 16 bases. CDR1 is LNHNV, CDR2 YYDKDF, per germline (reference sequence). The CDR3 is CATSRGGGGGGNEQFF. The CDR3 DNA reads as TGTGCCACCAGCAGAGGGGGAGGAGGGGGGGGCAATGAGCAGTTCTTC.

J is TRBJ1-1 and V is TRBV13; D gene ambiguous. Trimming took off 5 bases at V and 1 base at J, with 8 bases between the two ends. This CDR3 spans 13 amino acids. Germline CDR1 is PRHDT and CDR2 is FYEKMQ (reference sequence). CDR3: CASSEETNTEAFF. DNA of the CDR3: TGTGCCAGCAGCGAGGAGACGAACACTGAAGCTTTCTTT.

Judged by abundance, this clonotype is medium-sized. The chain combines TRBV7-9 with TRBJ2-1; D gene uncertain. Germline CDR1 and CDR2: SEHNR and FQNEAQ (reference sequence). The CDR3 has 13 residues. Trimming pared 0 bases from V and 8 bases from J, leaving 8 bases between. The CDR3 nucleotides are TGTGCCAGCAGCTTAGCGAATCAGGATGAGCAGTTCTTC. It codes for CASSLANQDEQFF.

To note about this clonotype: A read error is likely, as this CDR3 ends without the conserved phenylalanine or tryptophan. This rearrangement joins TRBV10-3 to TRBJ1-2; 7 positions match TRBD1. The CDR3 has 15 amino acids. Germline-derived CDR1 and CDR2 are ENHRY and SYGVKD. V lost 4 bases, J lost 7 bases, and 12 bases stayed unmatched. CDR3 sequence reads: CAISAIRQGDRGYTS. CDR3 coding DNA: TGTGCCATCAGTGCAATCCGACAGGGTGATCGTGGCTACACCTCC.

The sample holds many counts of this clonotype. The V gene is TRBV7-9, the J gene TRBJ2-1, with no clear D. This CDR3 is built from 15 residues. V lost 5 bases, J lost 9 bases, and 20 bases lay in between. Germline assignment: CDR1 SEHNR and CDR2 FQNEAQ (reference sequence). The CDR3 reads CASSLGDPRSGEQFF. In nucleotides, the CDR3 is TGTGCCAGCAGCCTAGGCGACCCAAGAAGTGGTGAGCAGTTCTTC.

The chain uses TRBV10-3 and TRBJ1-2, with a possible D match to TRBD1 (6 bases). The V and J ends lost 0 bases and 8 bases respectively, with 16 bases between them. Germline CDR1 is ENHRY and CDR2 is SYGVKD. The CDR3 length is 15 residues. Here the CDR3 reads CAISESVGGTPGYTF. In DNA, the CDR3 is TGTGCCATCAGTGAGTCTGTGGGGGGGACACCCGGCTACACCTTC.

The chain uses TRBV7-9 and TRBJ2-6, with D maybe TRBD1 (6 bases). The CDR3 covers 16 residues. Germline loops: CDR1 SEHNR, CDR2 FQNEAQ (reference sequence). The V and J ends lost 4 bases and 13 bases respectively, with 23 bases between them. The CDR3 is CASSSYRDMMGLVLTF. CDR3 coding DNA: TGTGCCAGCAGCTCTTATCGGGACATGATGGGTTTGGTCCTGACTTTC.

V usage is TRBV20-1 and J usage is TRBJ1-1; TRBD1 is a possible D gene (5 bases). The ends were cut back, 3 bases at V and 1 base at J, with 9 bases in the middle. Germline-derived CDR1 and CDR2 are DFQATT and SNEGSKA (reference sequence). The CDR3 runs 13 residues. This CDR3 reads CSARVQGNTEAFF. The CDR3 DNA reads TGCAGTGCTAGGGTTCAGGGGAACACTGAAGCTTTCTTT.

To note about this clonotype: The junction departs from germline at one end; a sequencing error may be responsible. V and J are TRBV10-2 and TRBJ1-6; unclear D gene. The CDR3 has 13 amino acids. The germline V gene has CDR1 WSHSY and CDR2 SAAADI. CDR3 DNA: TGCGCCAGCACGGGGAGGGATCAGTCACCCCTCCACTTC. This codes for CASTGRDQSPLHF.

The gene calls are TRBV6-5 and TRBJ1-3; possibly TRBD1 for D (5 bases). The CDR3 is 18 residues long. CDR1 and CDR2 from the germline V gene are MNHEY and SVGAGI. V dropped 0 bases and J dropped 0 bases, with 15 bases sitting between them. CDR3 in amino acids: CASSYSLGVGGSGNTIYF. Written as DNA, the CDR3 is TGTGCCAGCAGTTACTCGCTCGGGGTCGGGGGCTCTGGAAACACCATATATTTT.

Concerning this clonotype itself: This clone may be a read error of a much larger clone one base away. The chain links TRBV5-8 to TRBJ1-5, with 8 bases matching TRBD1. The CDR3 contains 15 residues. Germline CDR1 reads SGHTS; CDR2 reads YDEGEE. CDR3 DNA: TGTGCCGGCAGCTTGAGCAGGGGGCATGGGCAGCCCCAGCATTTT. Its translation is CAGSLSRGHGQPQHF.

Remarks on this clonotype: Germline is not matched at one junction end, which may reflect a read error. The CDR3 sequence is CATTGTALSGANALTF. CDR3 DNA sequence: TGTGCCACCACCGGGACAGCCCTCTCTGGGGCCAACGCCCTGACCTTC. The genes are TRBV15 and TRBJ2-6, with 7 bases aligning to TRBD1. The germline V gene has CDR1 LNHNV and CDR2 YYDKDF (reference sequence). The CDR3 length is 16 residues.